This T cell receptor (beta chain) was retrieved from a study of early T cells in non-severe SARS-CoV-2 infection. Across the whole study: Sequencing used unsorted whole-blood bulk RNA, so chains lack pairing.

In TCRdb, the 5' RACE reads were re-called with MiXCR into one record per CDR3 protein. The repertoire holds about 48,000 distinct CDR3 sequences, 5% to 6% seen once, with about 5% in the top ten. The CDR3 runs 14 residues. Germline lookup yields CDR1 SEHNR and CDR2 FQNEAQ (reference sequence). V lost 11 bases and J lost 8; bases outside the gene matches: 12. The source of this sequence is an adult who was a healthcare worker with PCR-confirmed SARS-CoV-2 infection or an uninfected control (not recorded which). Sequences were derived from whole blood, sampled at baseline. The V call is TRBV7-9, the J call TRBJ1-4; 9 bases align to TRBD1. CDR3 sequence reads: CAGGQGRTREKLFF. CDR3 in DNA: TGTGCCGGCGGACAGGGGCGCACCCGGGAAAAACTGTTTTTT.